The entry below gives a single T cell receptor beta chain sequence along with its context. Its antigen is still unknown. These data are taken from a study of beta chain features in type 1 diabetes. Looking at the study overall: The patients were much like the healthy donors in age, gender and cell yields.

Study-level findings and limits: Within patients, naive, central memory and Treg TCRB repertoires seemed more similar than within healthy donors. Type 1 diabetes patients showed a moderate but significant shortening of TCRB CDR3s in all four CD4+ subsets.

cDNA synthesis used the whole RNA isolate, giving expressed TCRB sequences. Clones were sequenced by immunoSEQ multiplex PCR, and TCRdb holds only the in-frame ones, with some missing. The repertoire holds around 56,000 clones, with under 60% as singletons. Using CD45RO/CCR7/CD25/CD127/CD95/CD27, CD4+ naive, central memory, regulatory and stem cell-like memory cells were sorted. This receptor was identified in a woman aged 35 to 49 with type 1 diabetes. The sequencing sample was made of Tregs from blood.

CDR3: CASSGTANYGYTF. The CDR3 region has the DNA TGTGCCAGTAGTGGGACAGCCAACTATGGCTACACCTTC. The chain combines TRBV19 with TRBJ1-2, with TRBD1 identical over 7 bases. This CDR3 comprises 13 residues. Germline CDR1 and CDR2: LNHDA and SQIVND (reference sequence). With V trimmed by 5 bases and J by 2 bases, 2 bases remained unmatched.